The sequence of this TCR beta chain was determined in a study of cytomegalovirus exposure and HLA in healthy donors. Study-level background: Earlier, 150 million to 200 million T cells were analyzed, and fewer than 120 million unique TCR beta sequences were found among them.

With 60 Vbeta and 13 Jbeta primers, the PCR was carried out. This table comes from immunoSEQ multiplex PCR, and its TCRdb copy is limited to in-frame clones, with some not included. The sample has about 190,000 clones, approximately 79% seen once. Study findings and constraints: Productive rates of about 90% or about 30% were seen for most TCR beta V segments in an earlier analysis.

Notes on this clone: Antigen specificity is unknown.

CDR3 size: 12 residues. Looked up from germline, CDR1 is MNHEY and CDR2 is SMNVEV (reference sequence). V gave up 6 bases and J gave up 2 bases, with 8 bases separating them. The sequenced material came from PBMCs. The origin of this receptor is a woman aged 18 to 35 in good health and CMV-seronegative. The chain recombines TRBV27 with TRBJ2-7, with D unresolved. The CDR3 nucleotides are TGTGCCAGCAGCGGTTACCCCTACGAGCAGTACTTC. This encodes CASSGYPYEQYF.